This T cell receptor (beta chain) was sequenced in a study of T cell responses to AZD1222 COVID-19 vaccine. General study findings and limits: Across the whole spike, CD4 TCRs peaked at regions 160-218 and 743-854.

TCRdb's table, derived via immunoSEQ multiplex PCR, lists solely in-frame clones and lacks some. The table includes over 50,000 clones, roughly 83% detected once. Germline assignment: CDR1 GTSNPN and CDR2 SVGIG (reference sequence). The CDR3 covers 12 residues. Trimming shortened V by 5 bases and J by 2 bases, and 7 bases separated the two germline ends. A remark on this clone: The antigen remains unidentified.

This sequence was found in an adult in good health. The chain recombines TRBV30 with TRBJ1-3; D gene ambiguous. The specimen comprised peripheral blood, sampled on day 0 of AZD1222 vaccination. The CDR3 coding sequence is TGTGCCTGGGGCCCCCCTGGAAACACCATATATTTT. Translated: CAWGPPGNTIYF.